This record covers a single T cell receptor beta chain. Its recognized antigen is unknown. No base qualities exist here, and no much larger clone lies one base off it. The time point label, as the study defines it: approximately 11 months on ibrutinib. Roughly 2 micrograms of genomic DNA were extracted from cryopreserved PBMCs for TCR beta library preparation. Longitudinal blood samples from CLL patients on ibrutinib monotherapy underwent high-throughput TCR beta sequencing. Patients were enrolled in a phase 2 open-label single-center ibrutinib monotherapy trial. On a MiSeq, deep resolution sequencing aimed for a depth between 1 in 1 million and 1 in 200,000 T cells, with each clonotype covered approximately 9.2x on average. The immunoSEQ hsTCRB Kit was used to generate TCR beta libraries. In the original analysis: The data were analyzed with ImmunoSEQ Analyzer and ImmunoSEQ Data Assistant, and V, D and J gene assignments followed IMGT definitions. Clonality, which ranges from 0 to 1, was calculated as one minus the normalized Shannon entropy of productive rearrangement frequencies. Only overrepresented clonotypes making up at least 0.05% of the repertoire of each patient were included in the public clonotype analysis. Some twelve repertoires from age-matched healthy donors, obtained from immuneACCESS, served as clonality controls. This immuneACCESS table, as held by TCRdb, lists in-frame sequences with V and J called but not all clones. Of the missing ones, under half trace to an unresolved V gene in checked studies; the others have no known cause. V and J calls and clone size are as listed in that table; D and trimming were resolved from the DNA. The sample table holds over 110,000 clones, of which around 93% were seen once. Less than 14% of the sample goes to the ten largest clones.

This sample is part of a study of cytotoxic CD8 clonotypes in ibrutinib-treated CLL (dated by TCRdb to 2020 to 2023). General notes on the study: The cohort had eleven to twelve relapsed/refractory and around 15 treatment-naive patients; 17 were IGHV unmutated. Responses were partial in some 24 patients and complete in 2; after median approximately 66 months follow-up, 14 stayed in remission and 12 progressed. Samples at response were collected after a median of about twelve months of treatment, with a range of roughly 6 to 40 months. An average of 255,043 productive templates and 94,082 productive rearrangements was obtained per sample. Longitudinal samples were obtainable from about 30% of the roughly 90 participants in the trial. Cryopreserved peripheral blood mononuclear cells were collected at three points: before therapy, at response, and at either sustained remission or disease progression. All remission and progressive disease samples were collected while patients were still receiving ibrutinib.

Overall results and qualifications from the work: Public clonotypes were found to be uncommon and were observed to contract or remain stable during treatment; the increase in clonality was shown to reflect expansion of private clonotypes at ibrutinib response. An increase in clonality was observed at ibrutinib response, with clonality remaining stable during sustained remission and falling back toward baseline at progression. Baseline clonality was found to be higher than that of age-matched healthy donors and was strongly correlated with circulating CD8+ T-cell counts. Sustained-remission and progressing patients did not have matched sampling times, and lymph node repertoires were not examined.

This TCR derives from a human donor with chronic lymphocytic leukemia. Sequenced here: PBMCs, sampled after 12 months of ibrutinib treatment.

The CDR3 reads CSASWETQYF. The DNA sequence is TGCAGTGCTAGTTGGGAGACCCAGTACTTC. The receptor chain draws on TRBV20-1 and TRBJ2-5; no confident D gene assignment can be made. V drops 3 bases and J drops 5 bases, leaving 4 bases in between. According to the germline V gene (reference sequence), CDR1 reads DFQATT and CDR2 reads SNEGSKA. The cysteine opens and the phenylalanine closes a CDR3 of 10 amino acids. Of all the DNA, just the CDR3 is kept, 30 bases in frame from base 1.